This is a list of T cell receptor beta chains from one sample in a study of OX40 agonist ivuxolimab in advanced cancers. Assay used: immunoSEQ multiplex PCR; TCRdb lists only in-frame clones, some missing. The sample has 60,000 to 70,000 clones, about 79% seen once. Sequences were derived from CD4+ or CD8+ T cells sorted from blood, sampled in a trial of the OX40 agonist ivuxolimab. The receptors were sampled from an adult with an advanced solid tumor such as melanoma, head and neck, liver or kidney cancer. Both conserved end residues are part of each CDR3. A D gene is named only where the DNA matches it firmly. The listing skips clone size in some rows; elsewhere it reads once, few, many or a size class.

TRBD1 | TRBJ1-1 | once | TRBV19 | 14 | CASSIRGRNTEAFF | TGTGCCAGTAGTATCAGGGGGCGGAACACTGAAGCTTTCTTT
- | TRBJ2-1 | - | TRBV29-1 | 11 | CSVLPADEQFF | TGCAGCGTCCTACCAGCGGATGAGCAGTTCTTC
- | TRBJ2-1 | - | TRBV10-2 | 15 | CASSAAGRSYNEQFF | TGCGCCAGCAGTGCAGCGGGCCGGTCCTACAATGAGCAGTTCTTC
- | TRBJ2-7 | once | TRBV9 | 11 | CASSRGSEQYF | TGTGCCAGCAGCCGGGGGAGCGAGCAGTACTTC
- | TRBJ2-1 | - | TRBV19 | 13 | CASSSDSLSEQFF | TGTGCCAGTTCATCGGACTCTTTGAGTGAGCAGTTCTTC
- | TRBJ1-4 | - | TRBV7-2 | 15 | CASSSDRATNEKLFF | TGTGCCAGCAGCTCCGACCGTGCAACTAATGAAAAACTGTTTTTT
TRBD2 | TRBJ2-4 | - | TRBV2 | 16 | CASSDRLAMAKNIQYF | TGTGCCAGCAGTGATAGACTAGCGATGGCCAAAAACATTCAGTACTTC
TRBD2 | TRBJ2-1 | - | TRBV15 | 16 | CATSVGRAGGNNEQFF | TGTGCCACCAGCGTCGGTCGAGCGGGAGGTAACAATGAGCAGTTCTTC
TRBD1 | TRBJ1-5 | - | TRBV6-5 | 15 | CASSPLTGGYQPQHF | TGTGCCAGCAGTCCGTTGACAGGGGGCTATCAGCCCCAGCATTTT
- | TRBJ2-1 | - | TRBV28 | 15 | CASSLTRNFYNEQFF | TGTGCCAGCAGTTTGACGCGGAACTTTTACAATGAGCAGTTCTTC
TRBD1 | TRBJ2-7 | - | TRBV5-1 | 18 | CASSFRGSLQGVNYEQYF | TGCGCCAGCAGCTTCAGGGGGTCCCTCCAGGGAGTCAACTACGAGCAGTACTTC
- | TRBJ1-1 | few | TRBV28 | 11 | CASSSNWMAFF | TGTGCCAGCAGTTCGAACTGGATGGCTTTCTTT
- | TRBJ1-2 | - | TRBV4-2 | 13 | CASSLREGNGYTF | TGTGCCAGCAGCCTGAGGGAAGGAAATGGCTACACCTTC
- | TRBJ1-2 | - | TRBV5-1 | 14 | CASSMDSGSYGYTF | TGCGCCAGCAGCATGGACAGTGGATCATATGGCTACACCTTC
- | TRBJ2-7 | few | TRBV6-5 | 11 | CASSSLGEQYF | TGTGCCAGCAGTTCCCTCGGTGAGCAGTACTTC
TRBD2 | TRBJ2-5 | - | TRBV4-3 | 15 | CASSQDRGRAETQYF | TGCGCCAGCAGCCAAGACCGCGGGAGGGCCGAGACCCAGTACTTC
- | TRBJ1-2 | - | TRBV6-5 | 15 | CASSKMGVSTDGYTF | TGTGCCAGCAGTAAAATGGGGGTCAGTACTGACGGCTACACCTTC
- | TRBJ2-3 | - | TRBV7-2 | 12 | CASSNLNGVQYF | TGTGCCAGCAGCAATCTTAACGGAGTGCAGTATTTT
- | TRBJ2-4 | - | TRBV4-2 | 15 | CASSQEKARGNIQYF | TGTGCCAGCAGCCAAGAGAAAGCGAGGGGAAACATTCAGTACTTC
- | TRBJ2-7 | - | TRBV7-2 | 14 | CASSLVPGSYEQYF | TGTGCCAGCAGCTTAGTCCCCGGATCCTACGAGCAGTACTTC
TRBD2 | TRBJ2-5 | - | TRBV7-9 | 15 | CASSSPTSWQETQYF | TGTGCCAGCAGCTCGCCGACTAGCTGGCAAGAGACCCAGTACTTC
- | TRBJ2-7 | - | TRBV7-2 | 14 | CASSQGDSPWEQYF | TGTGCCAGCAGCCAAGGGGACTCCCCTTGGGAGCAGTACTTC
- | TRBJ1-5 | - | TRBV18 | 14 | CASSPTVRDQPQHF | TGTGCCAGCTCACCAACGGTCCGCGATCAGCCCCAGCATTTT
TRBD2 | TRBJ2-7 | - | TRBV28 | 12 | CASSFGGNEQYF | TGTGCCAGCAGTTTCGGGGGGAACGAGCAGTACTTC
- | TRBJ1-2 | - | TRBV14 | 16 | CASSQANWAVSYGYTF | TGTGCCAGCAGCCAAGCGAACTGGGCAGTTTCCTATGGCTACACCTTC
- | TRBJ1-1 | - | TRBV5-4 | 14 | CASSFRGRLGEAFF | TGTGCCAGCAGCTTTCGGGGGCGTCTAGGTGAAGCTTTCTTT
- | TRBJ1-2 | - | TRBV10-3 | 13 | CAISVTEPYGYTF | TGTGCCATCAGTGTGACGGAACCTTATGGCTACACCTTC
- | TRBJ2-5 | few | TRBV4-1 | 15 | CASSQMGLGRETQYF | TGCGCCAGCAGCCAAATGGGACTCGGAAGAGAGACCCAGTACTTC
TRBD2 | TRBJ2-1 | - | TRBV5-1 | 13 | CASSLGEGREQFF | TGCGCCAGCAGCTTGGGGGAGGGCCGGGAGCAGTTCTTC
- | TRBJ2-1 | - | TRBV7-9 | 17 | CASSLGVGDIAYNEQFF | TGTGCCAGCAGCTTAGGGGTGGGGGACATCGCCTACAATGAGCAGTTCTTC
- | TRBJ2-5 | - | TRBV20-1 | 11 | CSASREETQYF | TGCAGTGCTAGCAGGGAAGAGACCCAGTACTTC
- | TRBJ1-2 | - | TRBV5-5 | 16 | CASSLSEQGVNYGYTF | TGTGCCAGCAGTTTGAGCGAACAGGGCGTTAACTATGGCTACACCTTC
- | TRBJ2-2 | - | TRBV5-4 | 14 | CASSLDPNTGELFF | TGTGCCAGCAGCTTGGATCCGAACACCGGGGAGCTGTTTTTT
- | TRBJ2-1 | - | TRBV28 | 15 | CASSSVTPTYNEQFF | TGTGCCAGCAGTTCGGTGACTCCCACCTACAATGAGCAGTTCTTC
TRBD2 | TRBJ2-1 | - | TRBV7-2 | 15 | CASSLGRTSSGEQFF | TGTGCCAGCAGCTTAGGTCGGACTAGCTCTGGAGAGCAGTTCTTC
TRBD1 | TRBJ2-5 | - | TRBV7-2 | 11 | CASSHGGDRNF | TGTGCCAGCAGCCACGGAGGGGACAGGAACTTC
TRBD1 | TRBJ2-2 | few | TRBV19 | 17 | CASTIMTGTVLSGELFF | TGTGCCAGTACTATTATGACCGGGACAGTCCTATCCGGGGAGCTGTTTTTT
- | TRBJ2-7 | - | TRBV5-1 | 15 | CASSPDAGPTYEQYF | TGCGCCAGCAGCCCGGACGCGGGACCTACCTACGAGCAGTACTTC
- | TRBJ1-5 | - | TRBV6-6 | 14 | CASSYWMANQPQHF | TGTGCCAGCAGTTATTGGATGGCGAACCAGCCCCAGCATTTT
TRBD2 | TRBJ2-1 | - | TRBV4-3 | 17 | CASSQDGGSGKRIAQFF | TGCGCCAGCAGCCAAGATGGCGGGAGCGGGAAGCGGATAGCGCAGTTCTTC
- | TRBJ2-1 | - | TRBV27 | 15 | CASSLEGSIYNEQFF | TGTGCCAGCAGTTTGGAGGGGAGCATCTACAATGAGCAGTTCTTC
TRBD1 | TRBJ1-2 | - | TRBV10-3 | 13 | CAASSDRARGYTF | TGTGCCGCCTCCTCGGACAGGGCGCGAGGCTACACCTTC
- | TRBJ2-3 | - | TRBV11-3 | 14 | CASSPTGTTDTQYF | TGTGCCAGCAGCCCTACAGGGACCACAGATACGCAGTATTTT
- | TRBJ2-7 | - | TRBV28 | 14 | CASSSVDPTYEQYF | TGTGCCAGCAGTTCCGTTGATCCGACCTACGAGCAGTACTTC
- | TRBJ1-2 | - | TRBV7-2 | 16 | CASSLANHRGRFGYTF | TGTGCCAGCAGCTTAGCGAACCACCGGGGGCGCTTTGGCTACACCTTC
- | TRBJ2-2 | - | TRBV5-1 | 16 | CASSPQPPEGTGELFF | TGCGCCAGCAGCCCGCAGCCCCCTGAGGGCACCGGGGAGCTGTTTTTT
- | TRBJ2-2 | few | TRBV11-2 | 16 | CASSRNPGVVAGELFF | TGTGCCAGCAGCCGTAATCCGGGGGTAGTAGCCGGGGAGCTGTTTTTT
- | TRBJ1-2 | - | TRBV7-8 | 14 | CASSLAKEIYGYTF | TGTGCCAGCAGCTTAGCGAAGGAGATCTATGGCTACACCTTC